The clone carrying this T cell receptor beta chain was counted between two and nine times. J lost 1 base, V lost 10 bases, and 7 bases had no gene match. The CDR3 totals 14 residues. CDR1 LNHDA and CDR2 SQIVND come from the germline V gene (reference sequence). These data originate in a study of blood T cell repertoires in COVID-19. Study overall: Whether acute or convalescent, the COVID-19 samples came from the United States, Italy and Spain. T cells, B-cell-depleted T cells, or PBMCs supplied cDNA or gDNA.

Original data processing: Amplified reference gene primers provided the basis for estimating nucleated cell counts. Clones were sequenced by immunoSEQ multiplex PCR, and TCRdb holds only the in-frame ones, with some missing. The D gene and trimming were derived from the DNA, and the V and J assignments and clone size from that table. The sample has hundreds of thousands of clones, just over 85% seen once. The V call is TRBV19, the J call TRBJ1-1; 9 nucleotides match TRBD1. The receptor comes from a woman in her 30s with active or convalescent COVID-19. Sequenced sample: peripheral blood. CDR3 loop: CATTVTGGNTEAFF. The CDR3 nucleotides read TGTGCCACCACCGTGACAGGGGGGAACACTGAAGCTTTCTTT. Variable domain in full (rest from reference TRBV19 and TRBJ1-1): DGGITQSPKYLFRKEGQNVTLSCEQNLNHDAMYWYRQDPGQGLRLIYYSQIVNDFQKGDIAEGYSVSREKKESFPLTVTSAQKNPTAFYLCATTVTGGNTEAFFGQGTRLTVV.